Given below is one T cell receptor beta chain in context. Its antigen is unidentified. Patients were excluded because of uncontrolled infection, other autoimmune disease, pregnancy or lactation. Trimming pared 8 bases from V and 7 bases from J, leaving 17 bases between. In germline, CDR1 is MNHNS, CDR2 SASEGT. The CDR3 has 14 amino acids. Template material for amplifying TCR beta CDR3 regions consisted of RNA transcripts. When the TCR CDR3 underwent first-round RT-PCR, the HTBI primer set was used. TCRdb reanalysed the multiplex PCR reads using MiXCR and keeps one entry per CDR3 protein. Here the sample spans 700,000 to 850,000 distinct CDR3 sequences, just over 35% being singletons. This specimen comes from a study of T cells in Graves' hyperthyroidism and ophthalmopathy. Findings and caveats of the study: Median prediction lead before ophthalmopathy onset was 5 to 7.5 months with the model. Most clonotypes expanded in the thyroid (above 0.001) were also present in blood.

This TCR derives from a woman between 40 and 55 years old with Graves' hyperthyroidism. This sequence joins TRBV6-1 and TRBJ2-2; D gene unclear. Input material: blood. CDR3 sequence: CASSDESWVGELFF. Here the CDR3 DNA reads TGTGCCAGCTCCGACGAGAGTTGGGTCGGGGAGCTGTTTTTT.